Below, 6 T cell receptor beta chains from the same sample are listed, as sequenced in a study of blood T cell repertoires in COVID-19. Clones were read by immunoSEQ multiplex PCR, and TCRdb kept only the in-frame ones, dropping some. The data hold hundreds of thousands of clones, with 89% observed a single time. Specimen: PBMCs or T cells enriched from blood (not recorded which). The receptors here all came from a woman in her forties who had recovered from COVID-19.

This rearrangement joins TRBV6-2 or TRBV6-3 to TRBJ2-1; D perhaps matches TRBD2 (5 bases). Trimming removed 9 bases at V and 9 bases at J, with 15 bases between. CDR3 size: 12 residues. Per the germline V gene, CDR1 is MNHEY and CDR2 is SVGEGT. The CDR3 loop is CASSADRGEQFF. DNA for the CDR3: TGTGCCAGTAGCGCCGATCGCGGTGAGCAGTTCTTC.

CDR3 sequence: CAWSGTSGGHEQYF. The CDR3 DNA reads TGTGCCTGGAGTGGGACTAGCGGGGGTCACGAGCAGTACTTC. The chain uses TRBV30 and TRBJ2-7, with TRBD2 identical over 13 bases. The CDR3 covers 14 residues. Germline CDR1 reads GTSNPN; CDR2 reads SVGIG (reference sequence). Trimming cost V 1 base and J 5 bases; bases outside gene matches: 2. The whole variable domain, filled in from reference TRBV30 and TRBJ2-7, reads SQTIHQWPATLVQPVGSPLSLECTVEGTSNPNLYWYRQAAGRGLQLLFYSVGIGQISSEVPQNLSASRPQDRQFILSSKKLLLSDSGFYLCAWSGTSGGHEQYFGPGTRLTVT.

The CDR3 bases are TGTGCCACCAGTAGAAAGGGACAAAAAAACACCGGGGAGCTGTTTTTT. Protein sequence: CATSRKGQKNTGELFF. V and J are TRBV24-1 and TRBJ2-2, with D possibly matching TRBD1 (6 bases). CDR3 size: 16 residues. The V gene lost 6 bases and the J gene lost 2 bases, with 15 bases spanning the gap. Germline V gives CDR1 KGHDR, CDR2 SFDVKD.

J is TRBJ1-4 and V is TRBV18; the match to TRBD1 covers 7 bases. Trimming at V came to 3 bases and at J to 1 base, leaving 5 bases not matched to a gene. Per germline, CDR1 KGHSH and CDR2 LQKENI. The CDR3 contains 16 residues. The CDR3 reads CASSPRQGRTNEKLFF. The CDR3 coding sequence is TGTGCCAGCTCACCCAGACAGGGAAGAACTAATGAAAAACTGTTTTTT.

The chain is built from TRBV11-2 and TRBJ2-7; weak D call: TRBD1 (6 bases). The CDR3 consists of 14 residues. Between the trimmed V and J ends, which lost 5 bases and 3 bases, there was a span of 14 bases. Germline V lookup: CDR1 SGHAT, CDR2 FQNNGV. In DNA form, the CDR3 reads TGTGCCAGCAGCCCGGAAGACAGGTACTACGAGCAGTACTTC. The encoded protein is CASSPEDRYYEQYF. The full variable domain, in which reference TRBV11-2 and TRBJ2-7 provide the parts outside the CDR3, is EAGVAQSPRYKIIEKRQSVAFWCNPISGHATLYWYQQILGQGPKLLIQFQNNGVVDDSQLPKDRFSAERLKGVDSTLKIQPAKLEDSAVYLCASSPEDRYYEQYFGPGTRLTVT.

The chain joins TRBV7-3 to TRBJ2-1; the D gene is possibly TRBD2 (7 bases). The CDR3 runs 15 residues. The V and J ends lost 1 base and 2 bases respectively, with 9 bases between them. The V gene's germline CDR1 is SGHTA and CDR2 FQGTGA. The CDR3: CASSLRGGAYNEQFF. The CDR3 DNA reads as TGTGCCAGCAGCTTAAGGGGGGGCGCCTACAATGAGCAGTTCTTC.